This section outlines one T cell receptor beta chain sequence together with its context. Its antigen is as yet unknown. Sequenced material consisted of expressed TCRB transcripts (all of the isolated RNA was reverse transcribed). Assay used: immunoSEQ multiplex PCR; TCRdb lists only in-frame clones, some missing. The data show 250,000 or so clones, 68% seen once. Sorting of CD4+ naive, central memory, regulatory and stem cell-like memory cells was performed via CD45RO/CCR7/CD25/CD127/CD95/CD27. The entry originates in a study of beta chain features in type 1 diabetes. Notes on the study in general: No resolution was reached here on whether HLA type influences TCRB rearrangement. For patients, the naive, central memory and Treg TCRB repertoires appeared more alike than for healthy donors. A moderate, significant TCRB CDR3 shortening appeared in type 1 diabetes across four CD4+ subsets.

This CDR3 comprises 15 residues. Germline V lookup: CDR1 SGHVS, CDR2 FNYEAQ. V was clipped by 2 bases and J by 1 base, with 12 bases between them. Material for sequencing was naive CD4+ T cells from blood. This TCR was recovered from a man aged 25-45 years in good health. V is TRBV7-6 and J is TRBJ2-7; a possible D gene is TRBD2 (6 bases). CDR3 region: CASSLSRDSSYEQYF. Here the CDR3 DNA reads TGTGCCAGCAGCTTAAGCCGGGACTCTTCCTACGAGCAGTACTTC.